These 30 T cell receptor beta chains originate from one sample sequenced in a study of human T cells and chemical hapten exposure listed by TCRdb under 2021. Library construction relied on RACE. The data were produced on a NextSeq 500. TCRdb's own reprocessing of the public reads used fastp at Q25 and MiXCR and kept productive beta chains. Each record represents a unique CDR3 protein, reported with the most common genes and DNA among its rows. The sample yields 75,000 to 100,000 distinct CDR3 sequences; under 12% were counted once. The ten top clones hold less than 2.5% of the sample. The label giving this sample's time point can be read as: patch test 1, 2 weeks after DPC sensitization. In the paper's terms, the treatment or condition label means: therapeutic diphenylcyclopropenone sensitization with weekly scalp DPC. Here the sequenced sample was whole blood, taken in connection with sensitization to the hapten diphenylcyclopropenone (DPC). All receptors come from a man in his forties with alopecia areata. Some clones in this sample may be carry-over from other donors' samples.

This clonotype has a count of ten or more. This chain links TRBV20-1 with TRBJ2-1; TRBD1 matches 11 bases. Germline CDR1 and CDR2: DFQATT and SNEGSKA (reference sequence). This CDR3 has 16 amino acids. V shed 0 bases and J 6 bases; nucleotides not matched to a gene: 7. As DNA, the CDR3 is TGCAGTGCTAGAGACTCCGGGACAGGGGGTGGCAATGAGCAGTTCTTC. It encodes CSARDSGTGGGNEQFF.

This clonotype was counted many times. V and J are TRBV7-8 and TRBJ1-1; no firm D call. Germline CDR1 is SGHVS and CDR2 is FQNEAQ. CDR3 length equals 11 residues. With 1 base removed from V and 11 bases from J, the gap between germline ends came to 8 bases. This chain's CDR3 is CASSLGDWAFF. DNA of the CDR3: TGTGCCAGCAGCTTAGGAGATTGGGCTTTCTTT.

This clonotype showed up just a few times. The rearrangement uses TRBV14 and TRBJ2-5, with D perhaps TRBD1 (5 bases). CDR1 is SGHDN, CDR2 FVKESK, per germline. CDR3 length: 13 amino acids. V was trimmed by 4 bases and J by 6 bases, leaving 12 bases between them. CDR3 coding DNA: TGTGCCAGCAGCCTCTATCAGGGCCAGACCCAGTACTTC. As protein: CASSLYQGQTQYF.

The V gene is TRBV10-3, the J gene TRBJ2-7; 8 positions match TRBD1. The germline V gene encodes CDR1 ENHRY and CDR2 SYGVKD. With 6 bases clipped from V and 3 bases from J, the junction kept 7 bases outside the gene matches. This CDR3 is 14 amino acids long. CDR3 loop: CAISVGTGSYEQYF. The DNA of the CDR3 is TGTGCCATCAGCGTCGGGACAGGAAGCTACGAGCAGTACTTC.

The CDR3 DNA follows: TGTGCCAGCAGCACTACGGACAGCGCTGCCTACGAGCAGTACTTC. It translates to CASSTTDSAAYEQYF. V usage is TRBV6-5 and J usage is TRBJ2-7; possibly TRBD1 for D (6 bases). V lost 6 bases and J 2 bases, leaving 17 bases between the germline ends. Germline loops: CDR1 MNHEY, CDR2 SVGAGI. The CDR3 has 15 residues.

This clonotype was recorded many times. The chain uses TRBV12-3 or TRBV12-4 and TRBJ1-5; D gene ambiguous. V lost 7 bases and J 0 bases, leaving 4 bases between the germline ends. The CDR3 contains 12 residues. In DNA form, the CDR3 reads TGTGCCAGCACTTATAGCAATCAGCCCCAGCATTTT. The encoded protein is CASTYSNQPQHF.

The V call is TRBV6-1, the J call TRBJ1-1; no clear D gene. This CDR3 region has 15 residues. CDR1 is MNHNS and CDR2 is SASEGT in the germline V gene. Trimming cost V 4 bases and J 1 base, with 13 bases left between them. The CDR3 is CASSAPGRANTEAFF. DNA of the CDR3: TGTGCCAGCAGTGCCCCTGGACGGGCGAACACTGAAGCTTTCTTT.

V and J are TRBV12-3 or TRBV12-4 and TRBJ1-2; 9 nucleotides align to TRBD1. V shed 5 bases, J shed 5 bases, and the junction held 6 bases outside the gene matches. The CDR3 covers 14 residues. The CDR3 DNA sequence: TGTGCCAGCAGTACCGGGACAGGGCTATATGGCTACACCTTC. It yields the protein CASSTGTGLYGYTF.

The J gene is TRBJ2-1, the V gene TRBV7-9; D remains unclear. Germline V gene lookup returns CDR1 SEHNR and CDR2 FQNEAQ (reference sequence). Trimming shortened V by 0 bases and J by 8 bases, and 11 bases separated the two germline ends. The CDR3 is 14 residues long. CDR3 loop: CASSLAPGMYEQFF. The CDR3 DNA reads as TGTGCCAGCAGCTTAGCGCCTGGGATGTATGAGCAGTTCTTC.

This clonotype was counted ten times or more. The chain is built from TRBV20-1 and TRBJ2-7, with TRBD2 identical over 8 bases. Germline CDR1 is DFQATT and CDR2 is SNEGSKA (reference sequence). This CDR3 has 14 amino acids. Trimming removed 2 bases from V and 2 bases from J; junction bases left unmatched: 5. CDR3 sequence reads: CSARMLAGTYEQYF. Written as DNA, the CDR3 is TGCAGTGCTAGAATGTTAGCGGGAACCTACGAGCAGTACTTC.

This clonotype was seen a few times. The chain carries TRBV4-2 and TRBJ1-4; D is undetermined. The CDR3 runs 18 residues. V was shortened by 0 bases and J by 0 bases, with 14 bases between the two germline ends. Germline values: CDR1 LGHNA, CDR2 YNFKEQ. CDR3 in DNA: TGTGCCAGCAGCCAAGAACAAAGCCGGGCAGCAACTAATGAAAAACTGTTTTTT. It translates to CASSQEQSRAATNEKLFF.

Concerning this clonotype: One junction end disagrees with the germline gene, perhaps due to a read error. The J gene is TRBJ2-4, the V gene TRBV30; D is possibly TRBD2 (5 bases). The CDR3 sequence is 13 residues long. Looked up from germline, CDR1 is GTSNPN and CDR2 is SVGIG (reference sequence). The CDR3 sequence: CAGREVAKNIQYF. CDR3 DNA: TGTGCCGGGAGAGAAGTAGCCAAAAACATTCAGTACTTC. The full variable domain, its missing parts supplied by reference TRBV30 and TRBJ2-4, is SQTIHQWPATLVQPVGSPLSLECTVEGTSNPNLYWYRQAAGRGLQLLFYSVGIGQISSEVPQNLSASRPQDRQFILSSKKLLLSDSGFYLCAGREVAKNIQYFGAGTRLSVL.

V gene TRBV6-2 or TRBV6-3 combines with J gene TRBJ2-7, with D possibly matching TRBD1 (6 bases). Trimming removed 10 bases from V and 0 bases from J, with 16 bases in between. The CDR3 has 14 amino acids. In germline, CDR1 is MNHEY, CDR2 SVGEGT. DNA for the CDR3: TGTGCCACCCAGGGGCAAAGCGTCTCCTACGAGCAGTACTTC. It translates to CATQGQSVSYEQYF.

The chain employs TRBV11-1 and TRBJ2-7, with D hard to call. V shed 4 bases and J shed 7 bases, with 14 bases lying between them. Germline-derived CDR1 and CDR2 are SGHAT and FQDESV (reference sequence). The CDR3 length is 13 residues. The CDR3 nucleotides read TGTGCCAGCAGCTCAAGGGTCCTCCGGGAGCAGTACTTC. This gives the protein CASSSRVLREQYF.

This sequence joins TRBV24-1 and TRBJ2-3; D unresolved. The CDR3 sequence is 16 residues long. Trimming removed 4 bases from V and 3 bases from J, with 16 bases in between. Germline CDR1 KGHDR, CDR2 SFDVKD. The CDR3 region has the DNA TGTGCCACCAGTGACCCCCCTCGACAAGGTACAGATACGCAGTATTTT. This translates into CATSDPPRQGTDTQYF.

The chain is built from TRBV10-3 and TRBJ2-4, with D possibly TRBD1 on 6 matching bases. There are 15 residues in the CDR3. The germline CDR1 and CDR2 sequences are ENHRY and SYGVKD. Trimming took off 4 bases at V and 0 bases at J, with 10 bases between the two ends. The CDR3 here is CAISGGGRAKNIQYF. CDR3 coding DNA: TGTGCCATCAGTGGAGGGGGAAGAGCCAAAAACATTCAGTACTTC.

CDR3 sequence reads: CATDPGQALRGYTF. DNA of the CDR3: TGTGCCACCGATCCAGGACAGGCACTTCGTGGCTACACCTTC. The J gene is TRBJ1-2, the V gene TRBV28; 7 bases are shared with TRBD1. Germline V gene sequence: CDR1 MDHEN, CDR2 SYDVKM. The CDR3 sequence is 14 residues long. The V and J ends lost 10 bases and 7 bases, in that order; junction bases with no gene match: 15.

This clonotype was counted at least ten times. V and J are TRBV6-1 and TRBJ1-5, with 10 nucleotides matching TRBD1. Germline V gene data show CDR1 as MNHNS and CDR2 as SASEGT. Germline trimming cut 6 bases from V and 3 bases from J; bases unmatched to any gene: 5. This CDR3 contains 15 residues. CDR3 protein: CASSGGTGVNQPQHF. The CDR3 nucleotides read TGTGCCAGCAGCGGGGGGACAGGGGTCAATCAGCCCCAGCATTTT.

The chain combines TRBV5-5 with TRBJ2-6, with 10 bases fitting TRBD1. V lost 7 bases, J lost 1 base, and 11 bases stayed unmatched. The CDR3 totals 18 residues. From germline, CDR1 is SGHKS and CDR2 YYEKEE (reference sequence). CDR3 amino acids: CASAGLLGQGSGANVLTF. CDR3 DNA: TGTGCCAGCGCGGGGTTACTGGGACAGGGGTCTGGGGCCAACGTCCTGACTTTC.

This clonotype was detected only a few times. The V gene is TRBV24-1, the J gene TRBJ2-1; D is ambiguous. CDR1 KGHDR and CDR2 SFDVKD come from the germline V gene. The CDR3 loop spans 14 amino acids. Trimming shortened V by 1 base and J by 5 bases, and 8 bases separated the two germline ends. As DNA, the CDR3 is TGTGCCACCAGTGATTTACCGGCCAACAATGAGCAGTTCTTC. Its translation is CATSDLPANNEQFF.

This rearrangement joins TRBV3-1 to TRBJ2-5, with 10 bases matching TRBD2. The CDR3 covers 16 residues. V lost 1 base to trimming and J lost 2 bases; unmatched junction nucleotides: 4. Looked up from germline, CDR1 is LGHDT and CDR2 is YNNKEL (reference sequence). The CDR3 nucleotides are TGTGCCAGCAGCCAAGCCCAACTAGCGGGACAAGAGACCCAGTACTTC. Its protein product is CASSQAQLAGQETQYF.

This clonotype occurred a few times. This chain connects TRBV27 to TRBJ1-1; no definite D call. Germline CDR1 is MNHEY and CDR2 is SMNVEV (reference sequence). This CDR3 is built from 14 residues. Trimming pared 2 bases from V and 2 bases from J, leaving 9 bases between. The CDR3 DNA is TGTGCCAGCAGTTTACACGACGGCAACACTGAAGCTTTCTTT. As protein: CASSLHDGNTEAFF.

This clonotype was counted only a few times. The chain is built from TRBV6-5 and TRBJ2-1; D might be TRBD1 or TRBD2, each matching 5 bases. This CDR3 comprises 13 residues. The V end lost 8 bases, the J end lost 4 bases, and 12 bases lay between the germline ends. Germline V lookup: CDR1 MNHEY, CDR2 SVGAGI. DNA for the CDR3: TGTGCCAGCGGGGGAAGTGATTACAATGAGCAGTTCTTC. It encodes CASGGSDYNEQFF.

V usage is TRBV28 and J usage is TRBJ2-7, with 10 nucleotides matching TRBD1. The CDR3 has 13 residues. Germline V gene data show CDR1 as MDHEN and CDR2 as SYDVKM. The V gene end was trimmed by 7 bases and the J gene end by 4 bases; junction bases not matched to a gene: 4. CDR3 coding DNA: TGTGCCAGCACCCGGGGACAGGGGTACGAGCAGTACTTC. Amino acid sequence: CASTRGQGYEQYF.

The chain's CDR3 is CSAAGLAGGWYEQYF. The CDR3 bases are TGCAGTGCTGCTGGACTAGCGGGAGGGTGGTACGAGCAGTACTTC. The chain has TRBV20-1 and TRBJ2-7; TRBD2 agrees at 15 bases. Germline V CDR1 and CDR2: DFQATT, SNEGSKA (reference sequence). The J segment lost 4 bases and the V segment lost 5 bases, leaving 6 bases of the junction unmatched. The CDR3 is made up of 15 amino acids.

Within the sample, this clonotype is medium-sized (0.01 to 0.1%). This CDR3 reads CASSLGTASGYTF. The DNA for the CDR3 is TGTGCCAGCAGCTTAGGGACCGCTAGTGGCTACACCTTC. The J gene is TRBJ1-2, the V gene TRBV7-9; no clear D gene. The CDR3 covers 13 residues. V was clipped by 1 base and J by 7 bases, with 10 bases between them. CDR1 and CDR2 from the germline V gene are SEHNR and FQNEAQ (reference sequence).

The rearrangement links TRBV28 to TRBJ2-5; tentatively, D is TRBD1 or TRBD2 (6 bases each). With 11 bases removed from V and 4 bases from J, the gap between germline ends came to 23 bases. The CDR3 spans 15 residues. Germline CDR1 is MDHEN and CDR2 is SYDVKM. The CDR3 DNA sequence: TGTGCCGGGGGGCGGCAGGGCGAAGGTAGAGAGACCCAGTACTTC. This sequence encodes CAGGRQGEGRETQYF.

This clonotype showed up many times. The CDR3 is CSARGTGGFAYEQYF. The DNA of the CDR3 is TGCAGTGCTCGGGGGACGGGAGGGTTCGCGTACGAGCAGTACTTC. V and J are TRBV20-1 and TRBJ2-7; 8 nucleotides agree with TRBD2. The CDR3 sequence is 15 residues long. Germline CDR1 reads DFQATT; CDR2 reads SNEGSKA (reference sequence). The ends lost 5 bases at V and 4 bases at J; junction bases unmatched: 13.

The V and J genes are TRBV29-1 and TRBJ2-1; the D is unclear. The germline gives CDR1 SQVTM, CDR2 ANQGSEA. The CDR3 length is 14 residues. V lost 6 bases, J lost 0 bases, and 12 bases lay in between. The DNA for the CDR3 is TGCAGCGTCGCCCTGGGCGGCTCCTACAATGAGCAGTTCTTC. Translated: CSVALGGSYNEQFF.

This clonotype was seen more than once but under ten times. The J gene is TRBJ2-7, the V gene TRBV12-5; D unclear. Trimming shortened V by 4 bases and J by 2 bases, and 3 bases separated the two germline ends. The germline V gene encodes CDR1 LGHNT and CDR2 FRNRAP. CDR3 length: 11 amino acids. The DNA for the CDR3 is TGTGCTAGTGGTTCGACCTACGAGCAGTACGTC. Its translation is CASGSTYEQYV.